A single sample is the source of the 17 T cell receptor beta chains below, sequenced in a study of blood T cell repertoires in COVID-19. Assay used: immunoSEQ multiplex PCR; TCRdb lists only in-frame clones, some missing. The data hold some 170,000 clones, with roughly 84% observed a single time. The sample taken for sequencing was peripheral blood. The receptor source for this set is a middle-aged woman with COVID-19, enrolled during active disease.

Here the CDR3 reads CASSPQGVNTEAFF. CDR3 bases: TGCGCCAGCAGCCCACAGGGGGTGAACACTGAAGCTTTCTTT. The chain combines TRBV4-1 with TRBJ1-1; 8 nucleotides align to TRBD1. Per the germline V gene, CDR1 is MGHRA and CDR2 is YSYEKL. V shed 4 bases and J 0 bases; nucleotides not matched to a gene: 1. The length of the CDR3 is 14 residues.

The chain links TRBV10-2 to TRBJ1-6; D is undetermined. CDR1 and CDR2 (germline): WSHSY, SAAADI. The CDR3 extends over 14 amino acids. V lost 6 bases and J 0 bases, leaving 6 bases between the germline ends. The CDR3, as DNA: TGCGCCAGCAGGCGCGCCTCCTATAATTCACCCCTCCACTTT. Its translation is CASRRASYNSPLHF.

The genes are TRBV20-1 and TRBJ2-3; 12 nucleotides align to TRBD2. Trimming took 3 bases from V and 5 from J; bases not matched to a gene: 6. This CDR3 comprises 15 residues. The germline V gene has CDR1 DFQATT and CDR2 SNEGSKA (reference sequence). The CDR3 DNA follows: TGCAGTGCTAGTCTAGCGGGAGGGCCGGAAGATACGCAGTATTTT. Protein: CSASLAGGPEDTQYF.

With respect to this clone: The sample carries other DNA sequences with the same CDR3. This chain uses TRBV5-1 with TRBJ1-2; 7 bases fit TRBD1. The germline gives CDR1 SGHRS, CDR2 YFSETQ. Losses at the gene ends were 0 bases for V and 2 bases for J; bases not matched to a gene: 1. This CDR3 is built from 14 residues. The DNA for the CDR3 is TGCGCCAGCAGCTTGGACAGGGGCAACTATGGCTACACCTTC. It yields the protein CASSLDRGNYGYTF.

The CDR3 sequence: CASSGSPGTLRNQPQHF. The DNA for the CDR3 is TGCGCCAGCAGTGGGTCCCCCGGGACACTACGCAATCAGCCCCAGCATTTT. The V and J genes are TRBV10-1 and TRBJ1-5; perhaps TRBD1 as D (6 bases). This CDR3 region has 17 residues. The germline V gene encodes CDR1 WNHNN and CDR2 SYGVQD (reference sequence). With 4 bases removed from V and 2 bases from J, the gap between germline ends came to 18 bases.

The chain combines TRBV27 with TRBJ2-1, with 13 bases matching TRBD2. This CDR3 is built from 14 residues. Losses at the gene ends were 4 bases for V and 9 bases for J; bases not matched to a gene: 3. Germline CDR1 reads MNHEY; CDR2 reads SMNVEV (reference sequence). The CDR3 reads CASSSLAGGGEQFF. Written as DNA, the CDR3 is TGTGCCAGCAGTTCACTAGCGGGGGGGGGTGAGCAGTTCTTC.

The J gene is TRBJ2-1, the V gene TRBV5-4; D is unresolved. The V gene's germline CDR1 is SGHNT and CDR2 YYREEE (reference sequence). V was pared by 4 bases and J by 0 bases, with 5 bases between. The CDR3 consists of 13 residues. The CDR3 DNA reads TGTGCCAGCAGCCCCCGCTCCTACAATGAGCAGTTCTTC. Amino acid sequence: CASSPRSYNEQFF.

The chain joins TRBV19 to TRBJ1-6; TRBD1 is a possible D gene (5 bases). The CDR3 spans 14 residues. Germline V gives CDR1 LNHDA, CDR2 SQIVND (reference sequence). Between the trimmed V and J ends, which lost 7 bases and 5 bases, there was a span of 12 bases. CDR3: CASTPGLNNSPLHF. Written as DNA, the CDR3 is TGTGCCAGTACCCCGGGACTTAATAATTCACCCCTCCACTTT.

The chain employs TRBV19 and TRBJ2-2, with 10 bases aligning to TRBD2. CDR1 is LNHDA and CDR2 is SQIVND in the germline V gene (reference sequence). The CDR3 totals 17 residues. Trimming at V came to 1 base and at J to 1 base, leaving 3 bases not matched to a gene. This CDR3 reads CASSIGASGRNTGELFF. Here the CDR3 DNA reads TGTGCCAGTAGTATAGGGGCTAGCGGGAGGAACACCGGGGAGCTGTTTTTT.

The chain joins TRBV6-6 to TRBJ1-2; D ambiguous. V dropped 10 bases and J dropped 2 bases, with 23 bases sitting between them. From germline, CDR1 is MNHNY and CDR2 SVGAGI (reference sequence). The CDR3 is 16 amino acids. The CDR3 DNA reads TGTGCCACCTCCGGACTTTCACAGAGCGCGAACTATGGCTACACCTTC. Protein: CATSGLSQSANYGYTF.

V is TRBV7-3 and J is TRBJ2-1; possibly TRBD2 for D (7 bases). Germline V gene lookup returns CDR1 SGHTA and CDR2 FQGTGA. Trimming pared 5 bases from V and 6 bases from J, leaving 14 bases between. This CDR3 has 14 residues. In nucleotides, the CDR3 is TGTGCCAGCAGCGTATGGGGGGGCTCCAATGAGCAGTTCTTC. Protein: CASSVWGGSNEQFF. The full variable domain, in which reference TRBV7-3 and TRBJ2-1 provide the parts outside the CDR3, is GAGVSQTPSNKVTEKGKYVELRCDPISGHTALYWYRQSLGQGPEFLIYFQGTGAADDSGLPNDRFFAVRPEGSVSTLKIQRTERGDSAVYLCASSVWGGSNEQFFGPGTRLTVL.

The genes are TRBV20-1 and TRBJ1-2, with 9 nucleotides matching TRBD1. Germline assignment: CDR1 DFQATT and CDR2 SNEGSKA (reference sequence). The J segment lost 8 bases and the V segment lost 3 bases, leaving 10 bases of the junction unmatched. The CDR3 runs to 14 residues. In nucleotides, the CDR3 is TGCAGTGCTAGTCCCACAGGGGGCGCTAGGGGCTACACCTTC. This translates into CSASPTGGARGYTF.

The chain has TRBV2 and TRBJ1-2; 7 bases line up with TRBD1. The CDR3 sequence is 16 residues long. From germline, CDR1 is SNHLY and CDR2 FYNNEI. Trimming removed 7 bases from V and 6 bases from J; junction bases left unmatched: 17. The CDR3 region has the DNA TGTGCCAGCAAACTCCCGAAGTTAGGGGGCAACCATGGCTACACCTTC. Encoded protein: CASKLPKLGGNHGYTF.

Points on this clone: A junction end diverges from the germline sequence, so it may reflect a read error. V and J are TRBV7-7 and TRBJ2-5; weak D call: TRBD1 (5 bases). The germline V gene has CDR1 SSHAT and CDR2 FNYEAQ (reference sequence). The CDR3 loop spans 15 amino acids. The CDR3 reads CASSLVGQGQETQYF. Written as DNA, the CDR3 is TGTGCTAGCAGCTTAGTGGGGCAGGGCCAAGAGACCCAGTACTTC.

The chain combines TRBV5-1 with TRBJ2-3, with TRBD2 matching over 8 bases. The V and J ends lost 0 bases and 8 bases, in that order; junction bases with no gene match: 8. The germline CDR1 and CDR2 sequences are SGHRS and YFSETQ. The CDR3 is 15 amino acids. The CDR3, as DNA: TGCGCCAGCAGCTTGGTGGGACTAGATTCTGGTACGCAGTATTTT. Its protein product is CASSLVGLDSGTQYF.

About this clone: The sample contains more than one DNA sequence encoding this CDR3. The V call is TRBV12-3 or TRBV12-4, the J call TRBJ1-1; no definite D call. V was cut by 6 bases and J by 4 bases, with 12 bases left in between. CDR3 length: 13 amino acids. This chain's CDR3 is CASRRGEGTEAFF. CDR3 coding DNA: TGTGCCAGCAGGCGGGGAGAGGGCACTGAAGCTTTCTTT.

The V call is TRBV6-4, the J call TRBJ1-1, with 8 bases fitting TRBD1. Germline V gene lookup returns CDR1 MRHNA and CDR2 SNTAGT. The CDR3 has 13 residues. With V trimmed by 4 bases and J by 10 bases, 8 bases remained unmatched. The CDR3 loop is CASSAGGLGGAFF. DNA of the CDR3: TGTGCCAGCAGTGCAGGGGGCCTCGGTGGAGCTTTCTTT.